A few counts support the clone carrying this T cell receptor beta chain. Its antigen remains unknown. The data stem from a study of cytomegalovirus exposure and HLA in healthy donors. Primers for the PCR totalled 60 Vbeta and 13 Jbeta. Generated by immunoSEQ multiplex PCR, the TCRdb table keeps only in-frame clones and is missing some. Of over 70,000 clones listed, roughly 70% were seen once; the top ten hold around 2.3%. Findings and limits, study-wide: The study listed approximately 170 cytomegalovirus-associated TCR beta chains.

Germline V gene lookup returns CDR1 SGDLS and CDR2 YYNGEE. With 6 bases removed from V and 3 bases from J, the gap between germline ends came to 18 bases. The CDR3 consists of 15 residues. The TCR comes from a man aged 30 to 39 in good health and CMV-seronegative. The sequenced sample was PBMCs. The chain is built from TRBV9 and TRBJ2-5, with TRBD2 as a possible D gene (6 bases). CDR3 nucleotides: TGTGCCAGCAACCAAGGGGCTAGCGTTAAAGAGACCCAGTACTTC. Translating it yields CASNQGASVKETQYF.